This TCR beta chain appears in the sequencing data of a study of T cells in women clearing cervical HPV infection. Background on the study: Cases: HPV16-related CIN3 or worse on histology, 2 invasive cancers. Control women cleared a single incident HPV16 infection within 12 months.

As for this clone: Its cognate antigen is unknown. The CDR3 is cut off 3 residues early in the read; its end comes from the germline J gene.

V shed 7 bases, J shed 4 bases, and the junction held 13 bases outside the gene matches. Germline lookup yields CDR1 MNHEY and CDR2 SVGEGT. CDR3 size: 16 residues. The table came from immunoSEQ multiplex PCR; TCRdb's copy has only in-frame clones and leaves some out. The table lists about 21,000 clones. Study observations and caveats: T-cell numbers per sample were unknown and may explain richness differences. Cases carried less TRBV6-7 than controls: approximately 0.1% versus 0.16%.

The chain is built from TRBV6-2 or TRBV6-3 and TRBJ1-1; 9 nucleotides line up with TRBD1. The material sequenced was blood buffy coat. This clonotype was sampled from a woman between 18 and 70 years old with a cervical HPV16 infection that either progressed to CIN3+ or cleared (not recorded which). CDR3 DNA (partial): TGTGCCAGCAACACAGGGGGCGCGCTACGGCGCACTGAA. Encoded protein: CASNTGGALRRTE. The full CDR3 protein is CASNTGGALRRTEAFF.